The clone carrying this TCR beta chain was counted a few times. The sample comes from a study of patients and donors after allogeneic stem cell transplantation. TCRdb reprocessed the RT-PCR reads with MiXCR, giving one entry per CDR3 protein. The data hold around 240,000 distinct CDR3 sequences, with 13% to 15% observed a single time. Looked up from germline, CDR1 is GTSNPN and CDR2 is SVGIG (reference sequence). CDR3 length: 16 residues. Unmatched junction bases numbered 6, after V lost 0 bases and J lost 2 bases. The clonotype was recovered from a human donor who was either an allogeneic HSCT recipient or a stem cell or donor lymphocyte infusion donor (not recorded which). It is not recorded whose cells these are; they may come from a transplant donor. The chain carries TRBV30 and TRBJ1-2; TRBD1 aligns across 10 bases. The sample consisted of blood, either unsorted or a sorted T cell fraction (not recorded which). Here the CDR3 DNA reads TGTGCCTGGAGTGTACGCTGGGGACAGGGGAACTATGGCTACACCTTC. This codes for CAWSVRWGQGNYGYTF.